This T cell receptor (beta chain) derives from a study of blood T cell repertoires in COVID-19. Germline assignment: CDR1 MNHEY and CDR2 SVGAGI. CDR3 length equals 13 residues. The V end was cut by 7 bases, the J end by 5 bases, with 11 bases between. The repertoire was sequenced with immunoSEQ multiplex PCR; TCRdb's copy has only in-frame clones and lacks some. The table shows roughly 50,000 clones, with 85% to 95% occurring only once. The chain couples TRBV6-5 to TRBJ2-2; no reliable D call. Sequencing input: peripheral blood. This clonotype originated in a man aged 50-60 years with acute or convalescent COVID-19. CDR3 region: CASNAVGTGELFF. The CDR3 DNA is TGTGCCAGCAATGCGGTAGGAACCGGGGAGCTGTTTTTT.